A selection of T cell receptor beta chains follows, all from one sample in a study of T cell repertoires in cytomegalovirus infection. TCRdb ran MiXCR on the reads and lists one entry per CDR3 protein. The sample records some 100,000 distinct CDR3 sequences, around 31% being singletons. These receptors' targets are unknown. This specimen was CD8+ T cells from cultured PBMCs, taken from culture after CMV antigen stimulation. The source is a human donor in good health (CMV status not recorded). Some clones in this sample may be carry-over from other donors' samples. Each CDR3 is given with its conserved first and last residue. The D gene is left open where the match is weak. Size is stated for part of the rows, as once, few or many counts, or as a class when the clone is expanded.

d_call	v_call	clone_size	j_call	cdr3_nt	cdr3_aa
TRBD2	TRBV7-2	many	TRBJ2-4	TGTGCCAGCAGCCTAGGGCTAGCGGGGGGGCTTGGTGACATTCAGTACTTC	CASSLGLAGGLGDIQYF
NA	TRBV11-1	few	TRBJ2-3	TGTGCCAGCAGCTTAGGTCTGGCTACCCCCGCAGATACGCAGTATTTT	CASSLGLATPADTQYF
NA	TRBV2	few	TRBJ1-1	TGTGCCAGGGGGATTTCCACTGAAGCTTTCTTT	CARGISTEAFF
NA	TRBV29-1	NA	TRBJ2-3	TGCAGCGTTGTGGATCTGCCTCAGCTTTTCAACGGGACCTCCACAGATACGCAGTATTTT	CSVVDLPQLFNGTSTDTQYF
TRBD1	TRBV7-9	NA	TRBJ1-1	TGTGCCAGCATCCCGGACAGGGTATACACTGAAGCTTTCTTT	CASIPDRVYTEAFF
NA	TRBV19	NA	TRBJ1-4	TGTGCCAGTAGTATTGGGGCTTGGGGCAGGGATCAGAATGAAAAACTGTTTTTT	CASSIGAWGRDQNEKLFF
TRBD2	TRBV5-4	NA	TRBJ2-1	TGTGCCAGCAGCTTCGGCGGGGGGTCCTCCAATGAGCAGTTCTTC	CASSFGGGSSNEQFF
TRBD1	TRBV25-1	many	TRBJ1-1	TGTGCCAGCGGACAGGGGGCTGGCACTGAAGCTTTCTTT	CASGQGAGTEAFF
TRBD1	TRBV7-9	NA	TRBJ1-4	TGTGCCAGCAGCCCCGGGACAGAGGAAAAACTGTTTTTT	CASSPGTEEKLFF
NA	TRBV7-9	few	TRBJ2-2	TGTGCCAGCAGCCCCAGGGGTAGCGGCCGAAGCTCGAACACCGGGGAGCTGTTTTTT	CASSPRGSGRSSNTGELFF
NA	TRBV29-1	NA	TRBJ2-1	TGCAGCGTGCGGGACACAAGTTACAATGAGCAGTTCTTC	CSVRDTSYNEQFF
TRBD1	TRBV4-1	NA	TRBJ2-7	TGCGCCAGCAGCTCCTGGACAGGGCAGTCCTACGAGCAGTACTTC	CASSSWTGQSYEQYF
NA	TRBV5-4	few	TRBJ2-7	TGTGCCAGCAGCTCCCCTCAGGACGGTTCCTACGAGCAGTACTTC	CASSSPQDGSYEQYF
TRBD1	TRBV7-4	few	TRBJ2-7	TGTGCCAGCAGCCATACCGGACAGGGAGCTTACGAGCAGTACTTC	CASSHTGQGAYEQYF
NA	TRBV4-1	NA	TRBJ1-5	TGCGCCAGCAGCCAAGAAGTAGTGGATCAGCCCCAGCATTTT	CASSQEVVDQPQHF
TRBD1	TRBV28	few	TRBJ1-1	TGTGCCAGCAGTTTCCCCCGACAGGGGGAAAGGAACACTGAAGCTTTCTTT	CASSFPRQGERNTEAFF
NA	TRBV12-3/TRBV12-4	NA	TRBJ1-2	TGTGCCAGCAGTTTAGCACGGGACTGGGTTTATGGCTACACCTTC	CASSLARDWVYGYTF
NA	TRBV6-1	NA	TRBJ2-1	TGTGCCAGCAGCGAGAAACTACCGGGACGCCCGAGCTCCTACAATGAGCAGTTCTTC	CASSEKLPGRPSSYNEQFF
NA	TRBV28	NA	TRBJ1-2	TGTGCCGGTTGGCGAGGGGCCTATGGCTACACCTTC	CAGWRGAYGYTF
NA	TRBV27	few	TRBJ1-6	TGTGCCAGCAAACAGGGAAGCTTTTATAATTCACCCCTCCACTTT	CASKQGSFYNSPLHF
TRBD2	TRBV7-4	NA	TRBJ2-1	TGTGCCAGCACCGGAGACGGCGGGAGCAGTTACAATGAGCAGTTCTTC	CASTGDGGSSYNEQFF
NA	TRBV19	few	TRBJ1-1	TGTGCCAGTAGTATACCCCTCCTCGGGGGGTTGAACACTGAAGCTTTCTTT	CASSIPLLGGLNTEAFF
TRBD2	TRBV7-6	NA	TRBJ2-1	TGTGCCAGCAGCGGACCGGGACTAGCGGGGGGATTCTACAATGAGCAGTTCTTC	CASSGPGLAGGFYNEQFF
NA	TRBV7-2	many	TRBJ1-1	TGTGCCAGCAGCTTAGTCTTATCCCCGGGCACTGAAGCTTTCTTT	CASSLVLSPGTEAFF
NA	TRBV7-6	NA	TRBJ2-1	TGTGCCAGCAGCTTAGGGCGAGGGGCCAGCGGAAAACACAATGAGCAGTTCTTC	CASSLGRGASGKHNEQFF
NA	TRBV7-8	many	TRBJ2-5	TGTGCCAGCAGCCCCTTCACCGACGAGGTGTCGGGGGAGACCCAGTACTTC	CASSPFTDEVSGETQYF
NA	TRBV6-6	NA	TRBJ2-7	TGTGCCAGCAATCTGGGACGGAGCTACGAGCAGTACTTC	CASNLGRSYEQYF
TRBD1	TRBV11-3	NA	TRBJ1-5	TGTGCCAGCAGCCACAGGGGGCATAGCAATCAGCCCCAGCATTTT	CASSHRGHSNQPQHF
NA	TRBV27	NA	TRBJ1-5	TGTGCCAGCGGGGACACCTATAGCAATCAGCCCCAGCATTTT	CASGDTYSNQPQHF
NA	TRBV11-1	NA	TRBJ2-1	TGTGCCAGCAGCGCCGAGTCAGGGTTGGATGAGCAGTTCTTC	CASSAESGLDEQFF
NA	TRBV18	NA	TRBJ2-7	TGTGCCAGCTCAGTAGACACCACGCCCGTCCCCTACGAGCAGTACTTC	CASSVDTTPVPYEQYF
NA	TRBV7-8	many	TRBJ2-7	TGTGCCAGCAGGCTAGGCGGGGATCACGACGAGCAGTACTTC	CASRLGGDHDEQYF
NA	TRBV7-2	NA	TRBJ2-1	TGTGCCAGCAGCATTAATGGGAACTCCTACAATGAGCAGTTCTTC	CASSINGNSYNEQFF
TRBD1	TRBV28	NA	TRBJ2-7	TGTGCCAGCAGTATTCCCCCGGGACAGGGTCGGGAGCAGTACTTC	CASSIPPGQGREQYF
NA	TRBV14	few	TRBJ1-1	TGTGCCAGCAGCCAACCGGGCTACACTGAAGCTTTCTTT	CASSQPGYTEAFF
NA	TRBV25-1	few	TRBJ2-1	TGTGCCAGCAGTGAGGGACCTTCTTTATACAATGAGCAGTTCTTC	CASSEGPSLYNEQFF
NA	TRBV7-8	NA	TRBJ1-5	TGTGCCAGCAGCCTAAGGGGGAATAGCAATCAGCCCCAGCATTTT	CASSLRGNSNQPQHF
NA	TRBV6-2/TRBV6-3	NA	TRBJ1-4	TGTGCCAGCAGCAGATTGGAGACTAATGAAAAACTGTTTTTT	CASSRLETNEKLFF
NA	TRBV12-3/TRBV12-4	many	TRBJ1-2	TGTGCCAGCAGTTTAGGGACCTATGGCTACACCTTC	CASSLGTYGYTF
TRBD2	TRBV12-3/TRBV12-4	few	TRBJ2-3	TGTGCCAGCAGTTTTGGGACTAGTCAGGCAGATACGCAGTATTTT	CASSFGTSQADTQYF
NA	TRBV4-1	NA	TRBJ1-1	TGCGCCAGCAGCCAAGTAGGGGGTATGGGTGAAGCTTTCTTT	CASSQVGGMGEAFF
NA	TRBV6-1	few	TRBJ2-7	TGTGCCAGCAGTGAAGATGCAGGGGCTCCCTACGAGCAGTACTTC	CASSEDAGAPYEQYF
TRBD1	TRBV6-1	many	TRBJ2-7	TGTGCCAGCAGTGAAACCGGGACAGGGGGCAACGAGCAGTACTTC	CASSETGTGGNEQYF
NA	TRBV12-3/TRBV12-4	NA	TRBJ1-2	TGTGCCAGCAGTCCCATAGGGGACCTCTATGGCTACACCTTC	CASSPIGDLYGYTF
NA	TRBV7-9	NA	TRBJ2-7	TGTGCCAGCAGCTTAGGTTTACATCCCGAGCAGTACTTC	CASSLGLHPEQYF
NA	TRBV4-1	many	TRBJ2-2	TGCGCCAGCAGCCAGGACCGTAACACCGGGGAGCTGTTTTTT	CASSQDRNTGELFF
NA	TRBV19	once	TRBJ2-7	TGTGCCAGTAGAGGGGGTCGGTTCGAGCAGTACTTC	CASRGGRFEQYF
TRBD1	TRBV9	NA	TRBJ2-5	TGTGCCAGCAGCTCGAGCCGGACAGGGCCGTCCGAGGGAAAAGAGACCCAGTACTTC	CASSSSRTGPSEGKETQYF
TRBD1	TRBV2	NA	TRBJ2-7	TGTGCCAGCCAAACCGGGACAGGGACCTACGAGCAGTACTTC	CASQTGTGTYEQYF
NA	TRBV6-1	NA	TRBJ1-2	TGTGCCAGCAGTGAACGTGCAGGGGAGGTATTTAACTATGGCTACACCTTC	CASSERAGEVFNYGYTF
NA	TRBV9	NA	TRBJ2-1	TGTGCCAGCAGCGTAGCTACGGGCGTTGAGCAGTTCTTC	CASSVATGVEQFF
TRBD1	TRBV7-2	NA	TRBJ1-1	TGTGCCAGCAGCCCTCGGGACAGGGGGCCGCTCACTGAAGCTTTCTTT	CASSPRDRGPLTEAFF
TRBD1	TRBV6-2/TRBV6-3	many	TRBJ2-7	TGTGCCAGCAGGGGGACAGGCATCTACGAGCAGTACTTC	CASRGTGIYEQYF
TRBD1	TRBV6-1	few	TRBJ2-4	TGTGCCACCAGGGACAGGGTCGCGGCCAAAAACATTCAGTACTTC	CATRDRVAAKNIQYF
TRBD1	TRBV27	NA	TRBJ1-2	TGTGCCAGCAGTTTATCGAAGGGGGCGCATTATGGCTACACCTTC	CASSLSKGAHYGYTF
NA	TRBV19	few	TRBJ1-1	TGTGCCAGTAGTCAAAAAAAGGGGCTGGGGAGGAACACTGAAGCTTTCTTT	CASSQKKGLGRNTEAFF
NA	TRBV2	NA	TRBJ2-3	TGTGCCAGCAGGGCAACAGATACGCAGTATTTT	CASRATDTQYF
NA	TRBV28	NA	TRBJ1-1	TGTGCCAGCAGTTTAAGCCGGGGGGTGAACACTGAAGCTTTCTTT	CASSLSRGVNTEAFF